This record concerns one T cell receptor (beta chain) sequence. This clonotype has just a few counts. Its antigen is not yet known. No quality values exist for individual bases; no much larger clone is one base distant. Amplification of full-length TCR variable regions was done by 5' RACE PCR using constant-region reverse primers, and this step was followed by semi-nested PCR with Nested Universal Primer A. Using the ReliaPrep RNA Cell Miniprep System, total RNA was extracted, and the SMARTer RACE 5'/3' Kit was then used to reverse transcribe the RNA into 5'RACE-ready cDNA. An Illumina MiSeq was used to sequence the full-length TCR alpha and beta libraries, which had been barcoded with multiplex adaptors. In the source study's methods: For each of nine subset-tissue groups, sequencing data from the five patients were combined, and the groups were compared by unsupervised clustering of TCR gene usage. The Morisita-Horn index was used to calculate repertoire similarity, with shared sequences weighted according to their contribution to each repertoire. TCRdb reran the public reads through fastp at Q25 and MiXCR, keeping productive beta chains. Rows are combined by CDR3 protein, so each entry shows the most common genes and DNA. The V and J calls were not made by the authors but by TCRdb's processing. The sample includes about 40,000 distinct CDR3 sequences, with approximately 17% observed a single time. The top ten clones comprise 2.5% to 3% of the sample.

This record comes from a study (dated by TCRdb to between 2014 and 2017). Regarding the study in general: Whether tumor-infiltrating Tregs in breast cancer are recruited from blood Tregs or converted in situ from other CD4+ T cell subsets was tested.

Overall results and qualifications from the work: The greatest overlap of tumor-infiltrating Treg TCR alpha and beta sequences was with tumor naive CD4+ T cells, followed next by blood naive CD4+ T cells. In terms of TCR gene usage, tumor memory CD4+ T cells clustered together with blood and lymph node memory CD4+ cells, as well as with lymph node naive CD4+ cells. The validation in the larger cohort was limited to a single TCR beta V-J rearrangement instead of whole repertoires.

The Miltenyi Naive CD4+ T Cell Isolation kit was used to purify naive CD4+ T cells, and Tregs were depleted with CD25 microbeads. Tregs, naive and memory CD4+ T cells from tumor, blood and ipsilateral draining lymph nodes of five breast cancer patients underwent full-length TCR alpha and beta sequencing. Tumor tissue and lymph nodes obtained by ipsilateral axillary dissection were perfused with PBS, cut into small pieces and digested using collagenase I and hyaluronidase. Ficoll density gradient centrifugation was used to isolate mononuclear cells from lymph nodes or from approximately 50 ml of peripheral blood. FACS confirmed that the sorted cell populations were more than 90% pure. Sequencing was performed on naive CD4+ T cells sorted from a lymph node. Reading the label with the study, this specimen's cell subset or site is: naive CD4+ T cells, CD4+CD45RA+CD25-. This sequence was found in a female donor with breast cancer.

Here is the DNA: TGCGCCAGCAGCCAAGAAGGGGTGGGATCGAACACTGAAGCTTTCTTT. It is translated as CASSQEGVGSNTEAFF. Here the chain combines TRBV4-3 and TRBJ1-1; the D gene is possibly TRBD1, with 5 bases matching. Measured from the cysteine to the phenylalanine, the CDR3 is 16 residues long. Left in the record is the CDR3 DNA by itself, 48 bases read in frame from the first base. V was cut back by 0 bases and J by 1 base, leaving a gap of 12 bases between them. For CDR1 and CDR2, the germline V gene lists LGHNA and YSLEER.